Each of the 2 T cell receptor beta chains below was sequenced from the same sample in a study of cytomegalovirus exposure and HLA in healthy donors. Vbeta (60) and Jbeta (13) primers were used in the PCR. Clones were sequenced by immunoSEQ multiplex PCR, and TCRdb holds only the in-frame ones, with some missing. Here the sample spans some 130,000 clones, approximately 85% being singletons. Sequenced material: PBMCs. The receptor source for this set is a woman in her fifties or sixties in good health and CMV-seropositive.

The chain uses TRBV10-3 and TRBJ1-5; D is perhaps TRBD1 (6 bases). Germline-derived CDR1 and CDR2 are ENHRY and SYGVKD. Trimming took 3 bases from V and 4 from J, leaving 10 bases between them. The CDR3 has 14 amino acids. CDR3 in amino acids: CAISEHQGNQPQHF. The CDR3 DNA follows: TGTGCCATCAGTGAACACCAGGGGAATCAGCCCCAGCATTTT.

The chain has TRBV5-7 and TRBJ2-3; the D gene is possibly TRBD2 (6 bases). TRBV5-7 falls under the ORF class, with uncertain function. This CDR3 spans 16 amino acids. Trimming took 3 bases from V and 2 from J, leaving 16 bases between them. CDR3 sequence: CASSSGRGNNTDTQYF. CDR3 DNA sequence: TGTGCCAGCAGCTCCGGTCGGGGGAATAACACAGATACGCAGTATTTT.